Below, 11 T cell receptor beta chains from the same sample are listed, as sequenced in a study of shared clonotypes between healthy human individuals. Some clones are missing from TCRdb's copy, which holds only in-frame ones; the method was immunoSEQ multiplex PCR. Among over 800,000 clones listed, 92% were seen once. The naive CD8 fraction comprised CD45RO-negative cells positively selected for CCR7 and excluded terminally differentiated effector memory CD45RA+ cells. Sequenced: naive CD8+ T cells sorted from blood. The receptors originated from a man aged 25 to 40 in good health.

This clone was counted once. This chain links TRBV7-3 with TRBJ2-1, with 9 positions matching TRBD2. J lost 2 bases, V lost 3 bases, and 5 bases had no gene match. The length of the CDR3 is 16 residues. Germline V lookup: CDR1 SGHTA, CDR2 FQGTGA. The CDR3 here is CASSLGREGAYNEQFF. In nucleotides, the CDR3 is TGTGCCAGCAGCTTGGGGCGGGAGGGAGCCTACAATGAGCAGTTCTTC.

The rearrangement uses TRBV7-2 and TRBJ1-1, with 7 nucleotides matching TRBD1. CDR1 and CDR2 (germline): SGHTA, FQGNSA. The CDR3 has 15 amino acids. V dropped 5 bases and J dropped 6; count of bases not matched to a gene: 12. The CDR3: CASSLGGRVGSEAFF. The CDR3 DNA follows: TGTGCCAGCAGCCTAGGGGGCAGGGTAGGGTCTGAAGCTTTCTTT.

CDR3 residues: CASSLESGIAKNIQYF. The CDR3 region has the DNA TGTGCCAGCAGCTTAGAGTCGGGGATAGCCAAAAACATTCAGTACTTC. The chain uses TRBV7-9 and TRBJ2-4; possibly TRBD2 for D (5 bases). Germline CDR1 reads SEHNR; CDR2 reads FQNEAQ (reference sequence). The CDR3 has 16 amino acids. The V end was cut by 1 base, the J end by 0 bases, with 10 bases between.

This sequence joins TRBV4-3 and TRBJ2-3, with D possibly being TRBD2 (5 bases). Germline V lookup: CDR1 LGHNA, CDR2 YSLEER. The germline V and J ends were trimmed by 4 bases and 4 bases, with 15 bases remaining between them. The CDR3 is 15 residues long. The CDR3 is CASSPNLRGADTQYF. DNA for the CDR3: TGCGCCAGCAGCCCAAACCTTCGGGGAGCAGATACGCAGTATTTT.

V and J are TRBV9 and TRBJ1-5; D is uncertain. CDR1 SGDLS and CDR2 YYNGEE come from the germline V gene. This CDR3 contains 13 residues. Trimming pared 0 bases from V and 6 bases from J, leaving 7 bases between. Written as DNA, the CDR3 is TGTGCCAGCAGCGTAGCTGAGGGTCAGCCCCAGCATTTT. As protein: CASSVAEGQPQHF.

The chain couples TRBV7-8 to TRBJ2-1, with 8 positions matching TRBD2. The CDR3 contains 20 residues. From germline, CDR1 is SGHVS and CDR2 FQNEAQ. J lost 4 bases, V lost 5 bases, and 22 bases had no gene match. The CDR3 loop is CASSPGLAGRDGLRYNEQFF. DNA for the CDR3: TGTGCCAGCAGCCCCGGCTTAGCGGGACGAGATGGTCTTAGGTACAATGAGCAGTTCTTC.

This chain uses TRBV2 with TRBJ2-4, with D perhaps matching TRBD2 (6 bases). Trimming took 0 bases from V and 8 from J, leaving 11 bases between them. The CDR3 consists of 14 residues. Germline CDR1 reads SNHLY; CDR2 reads FYNNEI. The CDR3 loop is CASSEAGSFDIQYF. As DNA, the CDR3 is TGTGCCAGCAGTGAAGCCGGGAGCTTTGACATTCAGTACTTC.

The V call is TRBV7-9, the J call TRBJ1-2, with TRBD1 as a possible D gene (5 bases). Trimming removed 5 bases at V and 2 bases at J, with 18 bases between. The length of the CDR3 is 16 residues. Per germline, CDR1 SEHNR and CDR2 FQNEAQ (reference sequence). The CDR3 protein is CASSPYRGRANYGYTF. DNA for the CDR3: TGTGCCAGCAGCCCTTATCGGGGCAGGGCGAACTATGGCTACACCTTC.

The V call is TRBV6-6, the J call TRBJ2-7; no clear D gene. The CDR3 consists of 12 residues. Trimming removed 6 bases at V and 1 base at J, with 7 bases between. Germline V gene lookup returns CDR1 MNHNY and CDR2 SVGAGI (reference sequence). The CDR3 nucleotides read TGTGCCAGCAGCCGACAATCCTACGAGCAGTACTTC. Translation gives CASSRQSYEQYF.

The chain links TRBV30 to TRBJ1-2; D perhaps matches TRBD1 (6 bases). Between the trimmed V and J ends, which lost 1 base and 11 bases, there was a span of 17 bases. The CDR3 consists of 13 residues. CDR1 is GTSNPN, CDR2 SVGIG, per germline (reference sequence). This CDR3 is CAWSGTELGWYTF. The CDR3 region has the DNA TGTGCCTGGAGTGGGACAGAACTCGGATGGTACACCTTC.

The rearrangement links TRBV27 to TRBJ2-3; no firm D call. This CDR3 has 13 residues. Trimming removed 5 bases from V and 2 bases from J, with 8 bases in between. CDR1 and CDR2 from the germline V gene are MNHEY and SMNVEV (reference sequence). The CDR3 loop is CASSNFDTDTQYF. The CDR3 DNA follows: TGTGCCAGCAGTAACTTCGACACAGATACGCAGTATTTT.